A selection of T cell receptor beta chains follows, all from one sample in a study of monozygotic twins with inflammatory bowel disease. After re-calling the 5' RACE reads, TCRdb lists one entry per CDR3 protein, DNA absent. Its listing shows about 160,000 distinct CDR3 sequences. The specimen sequenced was blood. These receptors came from a human donor with ulcerative colitis or Crohn's disease, or a healthy co-twin of an affected twin (not recorded which). Each CDR3 is given with its conserved first and last residue.

J: TRBJ2-3
length: 19
V: TRBV12-3/TRBV12-4
CDR3: CASSSLRDRYSSSTDTQYF

J: TRBJ2-2
length: 14
V: TRBV28
CDR3: CASSLPRNTGELFF

J: TRBJ1-5
length: 15
V: TRBV20-1
CDR3: CSARDPSQGHQPQHF

J: TRBJ2-2
length: 15
V: TRBV7-2
CDR3: CASSLAGVSTGELFF

J: TRBJ2-1
length: 15
V: TRBV24-1
CDR3: CATSDGDPSYNEQFF

J: TRBJ2-2
length: 17
V: TRBV4-1
CDR3: CASSPAGGGRQTGELFF

J: TRBJ2-2
length: 12
V: TRBV20-1
CDR3: CSARWDTGELFF

J: TRBJ2-5
length: 13
V: TRBV7-9
CDR3: CASRGRGQETQYF

J: TRBJ1-2
length: 13
V: TRBV7-2
CDR3: CASSYSVNYGYTF

J: TRBJ2-7
length: 18
V: TRBV5-5
CDR3: CASSLKGGRDLRVYEQYF

J: TRBJ2-3
length: 16
V: TRBV6-5
CDR3: CASSSFGGPPTDTQYF

J: TRBJ2-5
length: 14
V: TRBV7-2
CDR3: CASSSQGNLETQYF

J: TRBJ1-1
length: 12
V: TRBV20-1
CDR3: CSAGGVNTEAFF

J: TRBJ1-4
length: 15
V: TRBV15
CDR3: CATSRGRVLNEKLFF

J: TRBJ2-1
length: 15
V: TRBV12-3/TRBV12-4
CDR3: CASSPGGGRYNEQFF

J: TRBJ1-2
length: 17
V: TRBV5-1
CDR3: CASRPSVAGGWDYGYTF

J: TRBJ1-1
length: 13
V: TRBV12-3/TRBV12-4
CDR3: CASSLGQADGAFF

J: TRBJ2-7
length: 14
V: TRBV20-1
CDR3: CSARDRGGAREQYF

J: TRBJ2-4
length: 11
V: TRBV20-1
CDR3: CSAATENIQYF

J: TRBJ1-1
length: 16
V: TRBV5-1
CDR3: CASSPGPGRVNTEAFF

J: TRBJ2-1
length: 17
V: TRBV28
CDR3: CASSFSGPMGSYNEQFF

J: TRBJ1-5
length: 16
V: TRBV12-3/TRBV12-4
CDR3: CASSPRGQGGNQPQHF

J: TRBJ1-1
length: 16
V: TRBV7-9
CDR3: CASSLRGGALDTEAFF

J: TRBJ2-1
length: 13
V: TRBV20-1
CDR3: CSYSGGAYNEQFF

J: TRBJ2-3
length: 16
V: TRBV20-1
CDR3: CSARDRLAGYTDTQYF

J: TRBJ2-3
length: 16
V: TRBV7-9
CDR3: CASSLGDTLGTDTQYF

J: TRBJ1-6
length: 14
V: TRBV9
CDR3: CASSLSGTHSPLHF

J: TRBJ2-3
length: 15
V: TRBV12-3/TRBV12-4
CDR3: CASRIVAGSTDTQYF

J: TRBJ2-1
length: 16
V: TRBV7-2
CDR3: CASSLDGGGIYNEQFF

J: TRBJ1-1
length: 15
V: TRBV11-2
CDR3: CASSLVRGTGGVAFF

J: TRBJ2-1
length: 16
V: TRBV9
CDR3: CASSPPGLSSYNEQFF

J: TRBJ2-1
length: 16
V: TRBV28
CDR3: CASSRRTIPVYNEQFF

J: TRBJ2-5
length: 16
V: TRBV29-1
CDR3: CSVTGPDRGNQETQYF

J: TRBJ2-7
length: 14
V: TRBV5-5
CDR3: CASSLVGTAGREYF

J: TRBJ2-7
length: 14
V: TRBV7-9
CDR3: CASSRVGGNHEQYF

J: TRBJ2-6
length: 13
V: TRBV12-3/TRBV12-4
CDR3: CASNPPGANVLTF

J: TRBJ1-5
length: 17
V: TRBV7-8
CDR3: CASSLVFAGLGNQPQHF

J: TRBJ2-1
length: 12
V: TRBV7-9
CDR3: CASSSPVGEQFF

J: TRBJ1-1
length: 15
V: TRBV11-2
CDR3: CASSLDVAFLGEAFF

J: TRBJ1-1
length: 16
V: TRBV5-1
CDR3: CASSLDTGGSGTEAFF

J: TRBJ1-3
length: 14
V: TRBV7-2
CDR3: CASSWRDGGNTIYF

J: TRBJ2-1
length: 16
V: TRBV28
CDR3: CASSLGFQGSRNEQFF

J: TRBJ2-7
length: 17
V: TRBV20-1
CDR3: CSAATSGGLLFSYEQYF

J: TRBJ2-3
length: 16
V: TRBV7-2
CDR3: CASSKGLAGGEDTQYF

J: TRBJ2-7
length: 14
V: TRBV6-5
CDR3: CASSYSDTIYEQYF